This TCR beta chain appears in the sequencing data of a study of cytomegalovirus exposure and HLA in healthy donors. Trimming removed 4 bases at V and 3 bases at J, with 12 bases between. The germline V gene encodes CDR1 SNHLY and CDR2 FYNNEI. The CDR3 is 15 residues long. Primers: 60 Vbeta forward and 13 Jbeta reverse. Some clones are missing from TCRdb's copy, which holds only in-frame ones; the method was immunoSEQ multiplex PCR. Here the sample spans around 99,000 clones, around 77% being singletons. The gene calls are TRBV2 and TRBJ1-4, with D possibly matching TRBD1 (5 bases). This sequence was found in a man aged 40-50 years in good health and CMV-seronegative. The source material was PBMCs. The CDR3: CASSATDSPNEKLFF. CDR3 nucleotide sequence: TGTGCCAGCAGTGCTACAGACAGCCCTAATGAAAAACTGTTTTTT.